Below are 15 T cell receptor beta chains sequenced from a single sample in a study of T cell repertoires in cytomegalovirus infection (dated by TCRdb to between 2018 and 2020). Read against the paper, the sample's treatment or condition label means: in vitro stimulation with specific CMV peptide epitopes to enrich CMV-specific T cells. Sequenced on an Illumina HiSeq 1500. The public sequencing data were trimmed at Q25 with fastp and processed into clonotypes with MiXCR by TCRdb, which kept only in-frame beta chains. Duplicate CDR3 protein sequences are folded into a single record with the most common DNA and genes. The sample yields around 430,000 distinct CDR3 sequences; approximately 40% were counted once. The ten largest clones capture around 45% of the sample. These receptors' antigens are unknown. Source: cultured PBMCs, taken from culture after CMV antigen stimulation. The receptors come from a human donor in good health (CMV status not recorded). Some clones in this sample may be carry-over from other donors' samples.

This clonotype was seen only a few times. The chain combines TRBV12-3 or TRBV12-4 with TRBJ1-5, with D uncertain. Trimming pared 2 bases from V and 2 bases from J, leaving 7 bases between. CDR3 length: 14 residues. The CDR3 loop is CASSLIRGNQPQHF. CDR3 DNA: TGTGCCAGCAGTTTAATTCGGGGCAATCAGCCCCAGCATTTT.

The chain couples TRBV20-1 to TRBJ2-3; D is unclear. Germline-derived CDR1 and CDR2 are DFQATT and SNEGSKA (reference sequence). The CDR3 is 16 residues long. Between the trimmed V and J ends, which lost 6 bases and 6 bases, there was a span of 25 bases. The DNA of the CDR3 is TGCAGTGCCCCTAGGGCCGCACTTGGCGTGGGTGATACGCAGTATTTT. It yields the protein CSAPRAALGVGDTQYF.

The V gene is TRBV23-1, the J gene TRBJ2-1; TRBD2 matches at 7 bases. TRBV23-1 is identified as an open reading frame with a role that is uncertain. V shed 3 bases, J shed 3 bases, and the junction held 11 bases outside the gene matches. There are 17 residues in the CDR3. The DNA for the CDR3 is TGCGCCAGCAGTCATGGGGAGGGGCGGGAGTGCTACAATGAGCAGTTCTTC. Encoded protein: CASSHGEGRECYNEQFF.

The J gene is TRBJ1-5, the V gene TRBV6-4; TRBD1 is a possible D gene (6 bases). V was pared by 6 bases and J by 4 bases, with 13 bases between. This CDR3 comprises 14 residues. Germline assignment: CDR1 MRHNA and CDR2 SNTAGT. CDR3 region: CASRLRDTNQPQHF. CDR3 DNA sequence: TGTGCCAGCAGGCTCCGGGACACTAATCAGCCCCAGCATTTT.

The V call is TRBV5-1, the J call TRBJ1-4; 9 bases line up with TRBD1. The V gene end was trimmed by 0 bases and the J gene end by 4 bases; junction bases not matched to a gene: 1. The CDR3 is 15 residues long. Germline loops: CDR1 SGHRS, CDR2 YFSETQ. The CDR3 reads CASSLGGQGNEKLFF. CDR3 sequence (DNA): TGCGCCAGCAGCTTGGGGGGACAGGGTAATGAAAAACTGTTTTTT.

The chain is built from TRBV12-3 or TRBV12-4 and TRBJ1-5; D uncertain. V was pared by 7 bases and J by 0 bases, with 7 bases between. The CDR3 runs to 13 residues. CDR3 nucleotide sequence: TGTGCCAGCACTGAGTTTAGCAATCAGCCCCAGCATTTT. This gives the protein CASTEFSNQPQHF.

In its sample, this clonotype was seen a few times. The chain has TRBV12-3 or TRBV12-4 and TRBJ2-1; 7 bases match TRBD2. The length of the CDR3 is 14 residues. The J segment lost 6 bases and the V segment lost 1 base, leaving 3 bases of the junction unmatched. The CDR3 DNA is TGTGCCAGCAGTTTAGGAGCGGGGCTCAATGAGCAGTTCTTC. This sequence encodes CASSLGAGLNEQFF.

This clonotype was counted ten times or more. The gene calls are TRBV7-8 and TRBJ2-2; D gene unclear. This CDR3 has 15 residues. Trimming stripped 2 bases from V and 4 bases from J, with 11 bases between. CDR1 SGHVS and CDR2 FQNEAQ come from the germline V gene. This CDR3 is CASSLKRLFTGELFF. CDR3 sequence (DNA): TGTGCCAGCAGCTTAAAACGGTTATTCACCGGGGAGCTGTTTTTT.

The CDR3: CASSLRGSVTQYF. The CDR3 DNA sequence: TGTGCCAGCAGCCTCAGGGGGAGCGTTACGCAGTATTTT. This sequence joins TRBV7-2 and TRBJ2-3; 7 positions agree with TRBD1. Germline CDR1 and CDR2: SGHTA and FQGNSA. V trimming: 5 bases; J trimming: 8 bases; junction bases outside the gene matches: 7. The CDR3 has 13 amino acids.

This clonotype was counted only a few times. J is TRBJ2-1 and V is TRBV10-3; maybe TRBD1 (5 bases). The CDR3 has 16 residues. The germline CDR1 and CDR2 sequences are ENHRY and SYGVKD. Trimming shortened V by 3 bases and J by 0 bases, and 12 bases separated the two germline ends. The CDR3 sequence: CAISDLGHISYNEQFF. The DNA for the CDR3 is TGTGCCATCAGTGATCTAGGACATATCTCCTACAATGAGCAGTTCTTC.

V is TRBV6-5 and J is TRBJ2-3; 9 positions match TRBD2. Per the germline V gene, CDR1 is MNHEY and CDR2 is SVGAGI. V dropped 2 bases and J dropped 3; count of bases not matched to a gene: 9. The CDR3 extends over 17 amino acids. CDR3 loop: CASSYRRGAGGTDTQYF. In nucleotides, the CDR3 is TGTGCCAGCAGTTACAGGCGTGGGGCGGGGGGGACAGATACGCAGTATTTT.

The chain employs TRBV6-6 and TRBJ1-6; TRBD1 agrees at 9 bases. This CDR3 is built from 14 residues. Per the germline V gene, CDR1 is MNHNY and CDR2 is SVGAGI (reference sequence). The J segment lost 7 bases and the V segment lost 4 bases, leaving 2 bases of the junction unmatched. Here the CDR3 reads CASSSTGGNSPLHF. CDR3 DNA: TGTGCCAGCAGTTCTACAGGGGGCAATTCACCCCTCCACTTT.

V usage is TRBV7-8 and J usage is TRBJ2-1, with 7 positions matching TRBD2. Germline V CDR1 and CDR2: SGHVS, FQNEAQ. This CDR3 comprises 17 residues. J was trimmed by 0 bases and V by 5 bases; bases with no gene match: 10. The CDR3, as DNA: TGTGCCAGCAGCCTCCCGGCCGGGGGGAGCTCCTACAATGAGCAGTTCTTC. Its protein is CASSLPAGGSSYNEQFF.

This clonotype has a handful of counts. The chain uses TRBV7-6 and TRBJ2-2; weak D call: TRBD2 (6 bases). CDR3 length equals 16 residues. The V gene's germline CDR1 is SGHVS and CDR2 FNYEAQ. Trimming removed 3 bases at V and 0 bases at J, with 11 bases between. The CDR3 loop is CASSLERASNTGELFF. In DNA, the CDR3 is TGTGCCAGCAGCTTGGAGCGGGCCTCGAACACCGGGGAGCTGTTTTTT.

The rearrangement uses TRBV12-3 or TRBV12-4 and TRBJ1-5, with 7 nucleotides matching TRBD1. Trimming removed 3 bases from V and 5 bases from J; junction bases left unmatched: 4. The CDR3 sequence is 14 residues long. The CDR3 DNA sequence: TGTGCCAGCAGTTTGGCAGGGGGGGATCAGCCCCAGCATTTT. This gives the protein CASSLAGGDQPQHF.